This T cell receptor (beta chain) was observed in a study of blood T cell repertoires in COVID-19. On the study more broadly: Sites in the United States, Italy and Spain provided acute and convalescent COVID-19 samples. Nucleic acid was either cDNA or gDNA, and it came from T cells, B-cell-depleted T cells, or PBMCs.

Original handling: Nucleated cell number was recorded as an estimate derived from reference gene primer amplification. TCRdb's copy holds only in-frame clones and misses some; the assay was immunoSEQ multiplex PCR. D and trimming come from the DNA, and the V and J calls and clone size come from that table. The sample lists about 430,000 clones, 85% to 90% seen once, with approximately 1% in the top ten. The germline CDR1 and CDR2 sequences are MGHRA and YSYEKL. The CDR3 is 15 amino acids. V gave up 4 bases and J gave up 0 bases, with 12 bases separating them. The rearrangement uses TRBV4-1 and TRBJ1-1, with D perhaps matching TRBD1 (5 bases). The receptor's source is a woman aged 25 to 39 with acute COVID-19. Sequences were obtained from PBMCs or T cells enriched from blood (not recorded which). The CDR3 nucleotides read TGCGCCAGCAGCCCACTGACAGAGATGAACACTGAAGCTTTCTTT. This codes for CASSPLTEMNTEAFF.